One and the same sample provided the 27 T cell receptor beta chains below, sequenced in a study of blood T cell repertoires in COVID-19. The data were produced by immunoSEQ multiplex PCR, yet TCRdb's version contains in-frame clones alone and is incomplete. The sample consists of 300,000 to 400,000 clones, 80% to 90% of them appearing once. The sequenced sample consisted of PBMCs or T cells enriched from blood (not recorded which). The receptors stem from a middle-aged woman with acute COVID-19.

The chain uses TRBV5-6 and TRBJ1-2, with a possible D match to TRBD1 (6 bases). Germline lookup yields CDR1 SGHDT and CDR2 YYEEEE. The CDR3 length is 15 residues. V was clipped by 2 bases and J by 2 bases, with 13 bases between them. This CDR3 is CASSLMPQGNYGYTF. The CDR3, as DNA: TGTGCCAGCAGCTTAATGCCCCAGGGGAACTATGGCTACACCTTC.

The genes are TRBV18 and TRBJ2-2; D may be TRBD2 (6 bases). The length of the CDR3 is 15 residues. V dropped 2 bases and J dropped 5 bases, with 12 bases sitting between them. The V gene's germline CDR1 is KGHSH and CDR2 LQKENI. For the CDR3, the DNA is TGTGCCAGCTCACCATCGAAGGGGAGGACCGGGGAGCTGTTTTTT. Its translation: CASSPSKGRTGELFF.

The J gene is TRBJ2-3, the V gene TRBV6-4; the D is unclear. Per germline, CDR1 MRHNA and CDR2 SNTAGT. The length of the CDR3 is 13 residues. Trimming shortened V by 5 bases and J by 4 bases, and 10 bases separated the two germline ends. In DNA form, the CDR3 reads TGTGCCAGCAGTCTGGCTCCCGCAGATACGCAGTATTTT. This encodes CASSLAPADTQYF.

The chain carries TRBV5-1 and TRBJ2-5; 10 bases map to TRBD2. V shed 3 bases, J shed 4 bases, and the junction held 6 bases outside the gene matches. CDR1 and CDR2 (germline): SGHRS, YFSETQ. The length of the CDR3 is 15 residues. CDR3 sequence: CASSSGTSVGETQYF. DNA for the CDR3: TGCGCCAGCAGCTCCGGGACTAGCGTCGGAGAGACCCAGTACTTC. The variable domain in full, with the rest retrieved from reference TRBV5-1 and TRBJ2-5, is KAGVTQTPRYLIKTRGQQVTLSCSPISGHRSVSWYQQTPGQGLQFLFEYFSETQRNKGNFPGRFSGRQFSNSRSEMNVSTLELGDSALYLCASSSGTSVGETQYFGPGTRLLVL.

The CDR3 region is CASSTGTGGQRDSQYF. CDR3 nucleotides: TGTGCCAGCAGCACCGGGACAGGGGGTCAGAGGGACTCGCAGTATTTT. The chain has TRBV2 and TRBJ2-3; 11 bases are a match to TRBD1. V lost 6 bases and J lost 10; bases outside the gene matches: 15. Germline loops: CDR1 SNHLY, CDR2 FYNNEI. The CDR3 contains 16 residues.

The V and J genes are TRBV5-6 and TRBJ2-5; no clear D. Between the trimmed V and J ends, which lost 4 bases and 9 bases, there was a span of 13 bases. CDR1 SGHDT and CDR2 YYEEEE come from the germline V gene. There are 12 residues in the CDR3. The CDR3 nucleotides are TGTGCCAGCAGCCTGGACGTTACGGCCCAGTACTTC. Translation gives CASSLDVTAQYF.

The rearrangement joins TRBV7-6 to TRBJ2-1; D perhaps matches TRBD1 (6 bases). The CDR3 consists of 16 residues. CDR1 and CDR2 from the germline V gene are SGHVS and FNYEAQ. V lost 2 bases and J lost 1, with 12 bases in between. The CDR3 DNA reads TGTGCCAGCAGCTTACGCAGAGGGGGTTCCTACAATGAGCAGTTCTTC. This sequence encodes CASSLRRGGSYNEQFF.

The V gene is TRBV18, the J gene TRBJ1-1; D might be TRBD1 (6 bases). The V and J ends lost 2 bases and 0 bases respectively, with 16 bases between them. The CDR3 contains 17 residues. Germline V gives CDR1 KGHSH, CDR2 LQKENI. The DNA of the CDR3 is TGTGCCAGCTCACCATTTTCTGGGGGCAAATTGAACACTGAAGCTTTCTTT. Its translation: CASSPFSGGKLNTEAFF.

This clone was observed a single time. This chain uses TRBV7-3 with TRBJ2-5; 9 bases are a match to TRBD2. The CDR3 has 16 amino acids. With 5 bases clipped from V and 5 bases from J, the junction kept 12 bases outside the gene matches. Looked up from germline, CDR1 is SGHTA and CDR2 is FQGTGA. The CDR3 DNA sequence: TGTGCCAGCAGCCCGTTAGCGGGGGTTACGGGGGAGACCCAGTACTTC. It translates to CASSPLAGVTGETQYF. Supplemented by reference TRBV7-3 and TRBJ2-5, the full variable domain reads GAGVSQTPSNKVTEKGKYVELRCDPISGHTALYWYRQSLGQGPEFLIYFQGTGAADDSGLPNDRFFAVRPEGSVSTLKIQRTERGDSAVYLCASSPLAGVTGETQYFGPGTRLLVL.

CDR3 DNA: TGTGCCATCAGAGCCACAGGGATAGGTGGGGCCAACGTCCTGACTTTC. Its translation: CAIRATGIGGANVLTF. The J gene is TRBJ2-6, the V gene TRBV10-3; D is perhaps TRBD1 (6 bases). Per germline, CDR1 ENHRY and CDR2 SYGVKD. The CDR3 sequence is 16 residues long. Trimming stripped 6 bases from V and 3 bases from J, with 15 bases between.

The chain joins TRBV27 to TRBJ2-3; D not certain. CDR3 length: 13 residues. Germline CDR1 reads MNHEY; CDR2 reads SMNVEV (reference sequence). Trimming took 5 bases from V and 6 from J, leaving 12 bases between them. The CDR3 spells CASSVLYLDTQYF. For the CDR3, the DNA is TGTGCCAGCAGTGTACTGTATTTGGATACGCAGTATTTT.

This chain joins TRBV4-1 and TRBJ2-1, with TRBD2 matching over 10 bases. Germline values: CDR1 MGHRA, CDR2 YSYEKL. This CDR3 comprises 18 residues. V dropped 0 bases and J dropped 5; count of bases not matched to a gene: 10. The CDR3: CASSQEFPLAGENNEQFF. The CDR3 nucleotides are TGCGCCAGCAGCCAAGAGTTCCCTCTAGCGGGAGAGAACAATGAGCAGTTCTTC.

The genes are TRBV20-1 and TRBJ2-3; D gene ambiguous. The V and J ends lost 6 bases and 2 bases respectively, with 6 bases between them. This CDR3 comprises 11 residues. The germline gives CDR1 DFQATT, CDR2 SNEGSKA (reference sequence). CDR3 sequence reads: CSALLTDTQYF. The DNA of the CDR3 is TGCAGTGCGCTACTCACAGATACGCAGTATTTT.

The V and J genes are TRBV10-1 and TRBJ2-5; TRBD2 matches at 14 bases. With 7 bases clipped from V and 5 bases from J, the junction kept 12 bases outside the gene matches. The CDR3 has 17 amino acids. Germline CDR1 and CDR2: WNHNN and SYGVQD (reference sequence). The CDR3 nucleotides are TGCGCCAGCACCGGGACTAGCGGGAGTAAGGGGTCGGAGACCCAGTACTTC. Translation: CASTGTSGSKGSETQYF.

The chain recombines TRBV18 with TRBJ1-6; perhaps TRBD1 as D (5 bases). V lost 6 bases and J lost 6, with 18 bases in between. The CDR3 runs to 16 residues. Germline assignment: CDR1 KGHSH and CDR2 LQKENI. CDR3 protein: CASSRSGGVSNSPLHF. CDR3 nucleotide sequence: TGTGCCAGCTCCCGTAGCGGAGGGGTGAGTAATTCACCCCTCCACTTT.

V usage is TRBV5-1 and J usage is TRBJ1-6; a weak D match, TRBD1 (5 bases). CDR1 SGHRS and CDR2 YFSETQ come from the germline V gene. The CDR3 contains 15 residues. Trimming left V 4 bases short and J 4 bases short, with 12 bases between. The CDR3 protein is CASSASGVYNSPLHF. The CDR3 DNA sequence: TGCGCCAGCAGCGCTTCGGGGGTTTATAATTCACCCCTCCACTTT.

This sequence joins TRBV6-5 and TRBJ2-3; 7 bases fit TRBD1. This CDR3 contains 16 residues. Germline values: CDR1 MNHEY, CDR2 SVGAGI. The V segment lost 4 bases and the J segment 3 bases; nucleotides outside the gene matches: 10. DNA for the CDR3: TGTGCCAGCAGTTCGTCGACAGGGAGTTGGACAGATACGCAGTATTTT. Translation: CASSSSTGSWTDTQYF.

V and J are TRBV5-1 and TRBJ1-6; D gene uncertain. V was cut by 1 base and J by 10 bases, with 12 bases left in between. The length of the CDR3 is 14 residues. Per germline, CDR1 SGHRS and CDR2 YFSETQ. The CDR3 loop is CASSLRLGQSPLHF. Written as DNA, the CDR3 is TGCGCCAGCAGCTTGAGACTTGGTCAATCACCCCTCCACTTT.

This clone was detected only once. The rearrangement uses TRBV19 and TRBJ1-5; D call uncertain. V lost 5 bases, J lost 2 bases, and 16 bases lay in between. CDR1 is LNHDA and CDR2 is SQIVND in the germline V gene (reference sequence). This CDR3 comprises 16 residues. Written as DNA, the CDR3 is TGTGCCAGTAGTTCACAGCCCTTGAATGGCAATCAGCCCCAGCATTTT. This codes for CASSSQPLNGNQPQHF.

The chain recombines TRBV5-1 with TRBJ2-3; the match to TRBD1 covers 9 bases. This CDR3 has 16 residues. V was clipped by 4 bases and J by 5 bases; unmatched bases: 11. Germline CDR1 is SGHRS and CDR2 is YFSETQ. CDR3 protein: CASSGIRQGVGDTQYF. The CDR3 coding sequence is TGCGCCAGCAGCGGAATTCGACAGGGGGTAGGAGATACGCAGTATTTT.

This clone was seen a single time. The chain couples TRBV7-3 to TRBJ1-1, with TRBD1 matching over 7 bases. Looked up from germline, CDR1 is SGHTA and CDR2 is FQGTGA. This CDR3 region has 13 residues. The junction had 5 bases not matched to a gene; V was cut back by 3 bases and J by 7 bases. CDR3 region: CASSFGTVHEAFF. CDR3 sequence (DNA): TGTGCCAGCAGCTTCGGGACAGTACATGAAGCTTTCTTT.

The V gene is TRBV11-2, the J gene TRBJ1-1, with TRBD1 as a possible D gene (5 bases). CDR1 and CDR2 (germline): SGHAT, FQNNGV. Trimming pared 2 bases from V and 7 bases from J, leaving 14 bases between. The CDR3 runs 14 residues. CDR3 bases: TGTGCCAGCAGCTTATTATCCCAGGGAATTGAAGCTTTCTTT. Amino acid sequence: CASSLLSQGIEAFF.

J is TRBJ1-1 and V is TRBV3-1 (or the pseudogene TRBV3-2); tentatively, D is TRBD1 (6 bases). Germline values: CDR1 LGHDT, CDR2 YNNKEL (reference sequence). This CDR3 has 13 residues. Trimming took 4 bases from V and 8 from J, leaving 14 bases between them. CDR3 protein: CASSRPVTGEAFF. In nucleotides, the CDR3 is TGTGCCAGCAGCCGCCCGGTGACAGGCGAAGCTTTCTTT.

The V and J genes are TRBV4-3 and TRBJ2-7, with a possible D match to TRBD1 (6 bases). This CDR3 has 16 residues. Germline lookup yields CDR1 LGHNA and CDR2 YSLEER. Between the trimmed V and J ends, which lost 0 bases and 1 base, there was a span of 13 bases. For the CDR3, the DNA is TGCGCCAGCAGCCAAGATAGACAGGTCCGATCCTACGAGCAGTACTTC. Translating gives CASSQDRQVRSYEQYF.

In its sample, this clone was seen a few times. This rearrangement joins TRBV27 to TRBJ2-2, with 8 bases fitting TRBD1. V was clipped by 6 bases and J by 4 bases; unmatched bases: 4. The germline V gene has CDR1 MNHEY and CDR2 SMNVEV (reference sequence). The CDR3 runs to 14 residues. CDR3 DNA sequence: TGTGCCAGCAGCCGGACAGGGTTCACCGGGGAGCTGTTTTTT. Translation: CASSRTGFTGELFF.

The chain has TRBV5-1 and TRBJ2-1; D is unresolved. Germline V gene sequence: CDR1 SGHRS, CDR2 YFSETQ. The CDR3 has 16 residues. V was cut by 0 bases and J by 2 bases, with 12 bases left in between. The chain's CDR3 is CASSLDQASTYNEQFF. The CDR3 bases are TGCGCCAGCAGCTTGGACCAAGCCTCAACCTACAATGAGCAGTTCTTC.

As to this clone: Distinct nucleotide sequences in the sample also encode this CDR3. For the CDR3, the DNA is TGTGCCAGCAGTTACCGCGACAGGGGGCACTACGAGCAGTACTTC. Residues: CASSYRDRGHYEQYF. This sequence joins TRBV6-5 and TRBJ2-7; 10 bases align to TRBD1. V shed 2 bases and J 3 bases; nucleotides not matched to a gene: 4. This CDR3 has 15 residues. CDR1 MNHEY and CDR2 SVGAGI come from the germline V gene.